This T cell receptor (beta chain) originates from a study of T cells in localized non-small cell lung cancer. General study results and limits: The study found T cell clonality highest in uninvolved adjacent lung, above tumor. Adjacent lung tissue had a median approximately 57 of the top 100 clones found in the tumor. Increased T cell density in blood showed an association with longer overall survival. Sequence data derive from only one tumor region, so heterogeneity remains possible.

CDR1 is MDHEN and CDR2 is SYDVKM in the germline V gene. CDR3 length equals 17 residues. Losses at the gene ends were 11 bases for V and 0 bases for J; bases not matched to a gene: 19. This clone was seen a single time. The target antigen is unknown. The data were produced by immunoSEQ multiplex PCR, yet TCRdb's version contains in-frame clones alone and is incomplete. The sample lists roughly 35,000 clones, about 92% seen once, with approximately 7.9% in the top ten. The receptor was derived from a female donor at least 60 years old with stage I lung adenocarcinoma. This chain links TRBV28 with TRBJ2-7; 7 bases align to TRBD2. The sequenced sample was peripheral blood, obtained before any cancer treatment. The CDR3 reads CAGGGTGKISSSYEQYF. The CDR3 DNA reads as TGTGCCGGGGGAGGGACTGGGAAAATCTCGAGCTCCTACGAGCAGTACTTC.